Below are 22 T cell receptor beta chains sequenced from a single sample in a study of cytomegalovirus exposure and HLA in healthy donors. The PCR had 60 Vbeta and 13 Jbeta primers. Assay used: immunoSEQ multiplex PCR; TCRdb lists only in-frame clones, some missing. The data show roughly 160,000 clones, around 75% seen once. Sequenced sample: PBMCs. Every receptor here comes from a male donor in good health and CMV-seronegative.

The chain carries TRBV18 and TRBJ1-2; 8 positions agree with TRBD1. The V gene end was trimmed by 3 bases and the J gene end by 4 bases; junction bases not matched to a gene: 13. Germline CDR1 and CDR2: KGHSH and LQKENI. This CDR3 comprises 17 residues. This chain's CDR3 is CASSPTGTGLDLYGYTF. CDR3 sequence (DNA): TGTGCCAGCTCACCTACCGGGACAGGCCTAGATCTCTATGGCTACACCTTC.

This rearrangement joins TRBV27 to TRBJ1-5, with 7 bases identical to TRBD1. The ends lost 5 bases at V and 7 bases at J; junction bases unmatched: 17. The V gene's germline CDR1 is MNHEY and CDR2 SMNVEV (reference sequence). The CDR3 is 17 residues long. CDR3 protein: CASSPNRGRFLLQPQHF. The CDR3 nucleotides read TGTGCCAGCAGTCCCAACAGGGGCAGGTTCTTGTTGCAGCCCCAGCATTTT.

Only one count was recorded for this clone. The chain carries TRBV5-1 and TRBJ1-3, with D unclear. Deletions cut 0 bases from V and 3 bases from J, with 7 bases between. The CDR3 is made up of 14 amino acids. Germline lookup yields CDR1 SGHRS and CDR2 YFSETQ. The CDR3 sequence is CASSLVPGGNTIYF. For the CDR3, the DNA is TGCGCCAGCAGCTTGGTTCCGGGTGGAAACACCATATATTTT.

This clone was found a few times. The chain joins TRBV7-2 to TRBJ2-7; 8 nucleotides align to TRBD2. Germline CDR1 and CDR2: SGHTA and FQGNSA. The length of the CDR3 is 13 residues. The V gene end was trimmed by 5 bases and the J gene end by 2 bases; junction bases not matched to a gene: 2. The CDR3 nucleotides are TGTGCCAGCAGCCCCGGGGGGGCCTACGAGCAGTACTTC. Its translation is CASSPGGAYEQYF.

This chain connects TRBV6-1 to TRBJ1-2, with TRBD1 as a possible D gene (6 bases). The ends were cut back, 6 bases at V and 7 bases at J, with 15 bases in the middle. The CDR3 is 13 amino acids. Per the germline V gene, CDR1 is MNHNS and CDR2 is SASEGT. CDR3 sequence (DNA): TGTGCCAGCAGCGAACAGGGTGGGTTTGGCTACACCTTC. It encodes CASSEQGGFGYTF.

The chain combines TRBV5-4 with TRBJ2-7, with 11 bases lining up with TRBD1. With 4 bases clipped from V and 4 bases from J, the junction kept 7 bases outside the gene matches. CDR1 SGHNT and CDR2 YYREEE come from the germline V gene (reference sequence). The CDR3 has 15 amino acids. CDR3 coding DNA: TGTGCCAGCAGCGCCCCGGGACAGGGGGGGTACGAGCAGTACTTC. Translation gives CASSAPGQGGYEQYF.

This chain uses TRBV29-1 with TRBJ2-2; D remains ambiguous. Germline V gene sequence: CDR1 SQVTM, CDR2 ANQGSEA. This CDR3 has 12 amino acids. V was clipped by 7 bases and J by 1 base, with 7 bases between them. CDR3 loop: CSASRNTGELFF. Written as DNA, the CDR3 is TGCAGCGCCTCGCGGAACACCGGGGAGCTGTTTTTT.

On this clone itself: Germline is not matched at one junction end, which may reflect a read error. This rearrangement joins TRBV29-1 to TRBJ2-5, with 7 bases matching TRBD1. This CDR3 has 12 residues. The germline CDR1 and CDR2 sequences are SQVTM and ANQGSEA. The CDR3: CSAGQAQETQYF. The CDR3, as DNA: TGCAGCGCCGGACAGGCCCAAGAAACCCAGTACTTC.

This clone was seen only once. The J gene is TRBJ1-1, the V gene TRBV27, with D tentatively TRBD1 (5 bases). This CDR3 region has 14 residues. Germline V gene lookup returns CDR1 MNHEY and CDR2 SMNVEV (reference sequence). Trimming removed 2 bases at V and 4 bases at J, with 11 bases between. CDR3 DNA sequence: TGTGCCAGCAGTTTAGGGGCCTTTGGCACTGAAGCTTTCTTT. Translating it yields CASSLGAFGTEAFF.

The gene calls are TRBV5-4 and TRBJ2-2; 11 positions match TRBD2. CDR1 is SGHNT, CDR2 YYREEE, per germline (reference sequence). The CDR3 sequence is 16 residues long. Losses at the gene ends were 5 bases for V and 1 base for J; bases not matched to a gene: 4. Written as DNA, the CDR3 is TGTGCCAGCAGACCCGGGACTAGCGGGAACACCGGGGAGCTGTTTTTT. Amino acid sequence: CASRPGTSGNTGELFF.

The rearrangement uses TRBV5-4 and TRBJ2-5; 9 bases fit TRBD2. The J call is in doubt because the DNA end fits TRBJ2-7 better. The CDR3 has 14 residues. Germline V gene sequence: CDR1 SGHNT, CDR2 YYREEE (reference sequence). This CDR3 is CASSGGGETYEQYF. The CDR3 coding sequence is TGTGCCAGCAGCGGCGGGGGGGAAACCTACGAGCAGTACTTC.

DNA for the CDR3: TGTGCCAGCTCACCTGACCCCCCGGGACAGGGTGGCTACACCTTC. Amino acid sequence: CASSPDPPGQGGYTF. The V call is TRBV18, the J call TRBJ1-2; 9 bases agree with TRBD1. Germline assignment: CDR1 KGHSH and CDR2 LQKENI. The V segment lost 3 bases and the J segment 7 bases; nucleotides outside the gene matches: 9. This CDR3 contains 15 residues.

V is TRBV6-5 and J is TRBJ1-1, with a weak D call TRBD1 (5 bases). The CDR3 is made up of 13 amino acids. Trimming shortened V by 5 bases and J by 11 bases, and 18 bases separated the two germline ends. CDR1 MNHEY and CDR2 SVGAGI come from the germline V gene. CDR3 sequence: CASSAGLSWWAFF. CDR3 DNA: TGTGCCAGCAGTGCGGGGCTCTCTTGGTGGGCTTTCTTT.

This chain connects TRBV4-3 to TRBJ1-4; 7 bases agree with TRBD1. The length of the CDR3 is 14 residues. Germline CDR1 and CDR2: LGHNA and YSLEER. V was pared by 0 bases and J by 8 bases, with 3 bases of the junction left unmatched. CDR3: CASSQDDRAEKLFF. For the CDR3, the DNA is TGCGCCAGCAGCCAAGATGACAGGGCAGAAAAACTGTTTTTT.

The genes are TRBV5-4 and TRBJ2-7; 9 bases match TRBD1. The CDR3 covers 15 residues. V shed 4 bases and J 0 bases; nucleotides not matched to a gene: 5. Germline CDR1 is SGHNT and CDR2 is YYREEE (reference sequence). CDR3 in amino acids: CASSGTGGSSYEQYF. Here the CDR3 DNA reads TGTGCCAGCAGCGGTACAGGGGGCAGCTCCTACGAGCAGTACTTC.

This chain connects TRBV12-5 to TRBJ1-2, with D possibly TRBD1 on 5 matching bases. CDR1 and CDR2 (germline): LGHNT, FRNRAP. The CDR3 is 17 residues long. The V end was cut by 2 bases, the J end by 6 bases, with 22 bases between. The CDR3 loop is CASGLPTDPPFADGYTF. The CDR3 coding sequence is TGTGCTAGTGGTTTGCCGACAGACCCACCTTTTGCGGATGGCTACACCTTC.

The genes are TRBV7-9 and TRBJ1-1; 7 nucleotides agree with TRBD1. This CDR3 is built from 14 residues. The junction had 6 bases not matched to a gene; V was cut back by 4 bases and J by 4 bases. Germline V CDR1 and CDR2: SEHNR, FQNEAQ (reference sequence). The CDR3 nucleotides read TGTGCCAGCAGCTCTCAGGGGGGCGGCACTGAAGCTTTCTTT. Translated: CASSSQGGGTEAFF.

This chain links TRBV6-1 with TRBJ1-1, with 7 bases that match TRBD1. The J segment lost 0 bases and the V segment lost 4 bases, leaving 5 bases of the junction unmatched. The germline CDR1 and CDR2 sequences are MNHNS and SASEGT. This CDR3 has 15 amino acids. This chain's CDR3 is CASSVGQALNTEAFF. For the CDR3, the DNA is TGTGCCAGCAGTGTAGGACAGGCTTTGAACACTGAAGCTTTCTTT.

This rearrangement joins TRBV6-1 to TRBJ2-7, with 8 bases identical to TRBD1. Germline CDR1 is MNHNS and CDR2 is SASEGT. CDR3 length equals 13 residues. Losses at the gene ends were 6 bases for V and 3 bases for J; bases not matched to a gene: 4. CDR3: CASSRGRIYEQYF. CDR3 coding DNA: TGTGCCAGCAGCAGGGGGCGCATCTACGAGCAGTACTTC.

This clone showed up just a few times. The V and J genes are TRBV13 and TRBJ2-3; TRBD2 matches 10 bases. V shed 4 bases, J shed 4 bases, and the junction held 8 bases outside the gene matches. The CDR3 covers 16 residues. The germline V gene encodes CDR1 PRHDT and CDR2 FYEKMQ (reference sequence). The CDR3 DNA reads as TGTGCCAGCAGCTCCCCTGAGCGGGGGGGGGCAGATACGCAGTATTTT. As protein: CASSSPERGGADTQYF.

This clone has just a few counts. At the DNA level, this CDR3 is encoded by other sequences in the same sample as well. J is TRBJ2-1 and V is TRBV6-1; 9 nucleotides line up with TRBD2. Germline lookup yields CDR1 MNHNS and CDR2 SASEGT. This CDR3 comprises 14 residues. Trimming took 3 bases from V and 4 from J; bases not matched to a gene: 1. The DNA of the CDR3 is TGTGCCAGCAGTGAGGCGGGGGGGTACAATGAGCAGTTCTTC. It codes for CASSEAGGYNEQFF.

The chain couples TRBV5-1 to TRBJ1-2; maybe TRBD1 (5 bases). Between the trimmed V and J ends, which lost 2 bases and 4 bases, there was a span of 15 bases. The germline gives CDR1 SGHRS, CDR2 YFSETQ. The CDR3 consists of 15 residues. This chain's CDR3 is CASSFTSDKGYGYTF. DNA of the CDR3: TGCGCCAGCAGCTTTACCTCGGACAAAGGCTATGGCTACACCTTC.